What follows is one T cell receptor beta chain and its context. Its antigen is currently unknown. Expansion of antigen-specific CD4+ T cells with viral peptide pools was carried out by the ViraFEST assay before sequencing. Following culture for approximately ten days, CD4+ T cells were isolated. Of the BNT162b2 and mRNA-1273 vaccines, participants received two doses of one or the other. Recipients of the vaccine had no prior SARS-CoV-2 infection and negative nucleocapsid antibodies. Each culture well received approximately 2 million PBMC. These cells were then cultured in IMDM with 9.5 to 10 IU/ml IL-2 and 7.5 to 10 ug/ml peptides. This entry comes from a study of vaccination effects on CD4 cells after COVID-19. On the study more broadly: Relative to the second dose, post-vaccine samples were obtained a median of 72 days later.

The CDR3 loop spans 16 amino acids. Germline CDR1 and CDR2: SGHNT and YYREEE (reference sequence). V gave up 4 bases and J gave up 1 base; unmatched junction bases: 8. Clones were read by immunoSEQ multiplex PCR, and TCRdb kept only the in-frame ones, dropping some. The sample consists of about 33,000 clones, almost 85% of them appearing once. The material was CD4+ T cells from PBMCs cultured with HCoV-NL63 spike peptides, obtained after COVID-19 vaccination. The sequence was collected from a human donor who received a COVID-19 vaccine. Some clones in this sample may be carry-over from other donors' samples. V gene TRBV5-4 combines with J gene TRBJ1-3; 7 nucleotides match TRBD1. This CDR3 reads CASSTPAGGSGNTIYF. Here the CDR3 DNA reads TGTGCCAGCAGCACCCCCGCAGGGGGTTCTGGAAACACCATATATTTT.